Listed here are 19 T cell receptor beta chains from one sample, sequenced in a study of breast tumors, draining lymph nodes, adjacent tissues. Axillary draining lymph nodes of breast cancer patients supplied the node samples. From the multiplex PCR reads, TCRdb called clonotypes with MiXCR, one entry per CDR3 protein. Of about 200,000 distinct CDR3 sequences detected, roughly 31% appear once; the ten largest clones hold 4% to 4.5%. Source material: axillary lymph node tissue. These receptors were obtained from a female donor with breast cancer. Some clones in this sample may be carry-over from other donors' samples.

This clonotype was observed many times. The chain recombines TRBV24-1 with TRBJ2-4; a weak D match, TRBD2 (6 bases). The CDR3 is made up of 16 amino acids. Trimming stripped 0 bases from V and 8 bases from J, with 16 bases between. CDR1 is KGHDR and CDR2 is SFDVKD in the germline V gene. The CDR3 protein is CATSDLWGTGWDIQYF. DNA for the CDR3: TGTGCCACCAGTGATTTGTGGGGGACTGGTTGGGACATTCAGTACTTC.

This clonotype was seen many times. The CDR3 nucleotides read TGCAGTGCTAGTAGCCTAGCGTCAAGCTCCTACGAGCAGTACTTC. Protein sequence: CSASSLASSSYEQYF. The rearrangement joins TRBV20-1 to TRBJ2-7; the D gene is possibly TRBD2 (6 bases). CDR1 is DFQATT, CDR2 SNEGSKA, per germline (reference sequence). The V and J ends lost 3 bases and 0 bases respectively, with 15 bases between them. The CDR3 runs 15 residues.

This clonotype was found many times. This chain links TRBV30 with TRBJ2-7, with D perhaps TRBD2 (5 bases). Germline-derived CDR1 and CDR2 are GTSNPN and SVGIG (reference sequence). Deletions cut 1 base from V and 4 bases from J, with 14 bases between. The CDR3 sequence is 14 residues long. This CDR3 reads CAWSDPFSGYEQYF. In DNA, the CDR3 is TGTGCCTGGAGTGACCCTTTTTCGGGGTACGAGCAGTACTTC.

This clonotype was recorded only once. The rearrangement joins TRBV29-1 to TRBJ2-5; TRBD1 might be the D (6 bases). The V gene lost 3 bases and the J gene lost 2 bases, with 19 bases spanning the gap. Germline V gene lookup returns CDR1 SQVTM and CDR2 ANQGSEA. The CDR3 extends over 16 amino acids. CDR3: CSVEIWGNRAQETQYF. Written as DNA, the CDR3 is TGCAGCGTTGAGATATGGGGTAACAGGGCGCAAGAGACCCAGTACTTC.

This clonotype was seen just once. The V and J genes are TRBV2 and TRBJ2-5; D gene unclear. The CDR3 runs to 11 residues. Germline lookup yields CDR1 SNHLY and CDR2 FYNNEI. The V end lost 7 bases, the J end lost 5 bases, and 8 bases lay between the germline ends. Here the CDR3 DNA reads TGTGCCAGCACCTCGGAGGAGACCCAGTACTTC. Encoded protein: CASTSEETQYF.

This clonotype occurred many times. This chain links TRBV3-1 with TRBJ1-2; 10 bases agree with TRBD1. V dropped 3 bases and J dropped 7; count of bases not matched to a gene: 5. Germline values: CDR1 LGHDT, CDR2 YNNKEL (reference sequence). The CDR3 extends over 14 amino acids. CDR3 residues: CASSHSTGGSGYTF. For the CDR3, the DNA is TGTGCCAGCAGCCATTCGACAGGGGGCTCTGGCTACACCTTC.

In its sample, this clonotype was seen a few times. A read error may explain this, as a much larger clone is one base away. The chain joins TRBV12-3 or TRBV12-4 to TRBJ2-2; possibly TRBD1 for D (6 bases). The CDR3 length is 12 residues. V lost 7 bases and J 6 bases, leaving 9 bases between the germline ends. The CDR3 loop reads CASNHRAGELFF. CDR3 coding DNA: TGTGCCAGCAACCACAGGGCCGGGGAGCTGTTTTTT.

This clonotype was observed many times. V gene TRBV6-2 or TRBV6-3 combines with J gene TRBJ1-2; no clear D gene. Looked up from germline, CDR1 is MNHEY and CDR2 is SVGEGT. The CDR3 is made up of 13 amino acids. Trimming removed 2 bases from V and 1 base from J, with 5 bases in between. The DNA for the CDR3 is TGTGCCAGCAGTTACCGGGATAACTATGGCTACACCTTC. Translating gives CASSYRDNYGYTF.

Remarks on this clonotype: The germline gene is not matched at one end of the junction; a read error may be the cause. CDR3: CASSQTGHSNKPQHF. The DNA of the CDR3 is TGTGCCAGCAGCCAGACAGGGCACAGCAATAAGCCCCAGCATTTT. The genes are TRBV2 and TRBJ1-5; 7 bases are shared with TRBD1. Germline lookup yields CDR1 SNHLY and CDR2 FYNNEI. The CDR3 is 15 amino acids.

This clonotype appeared many times. The chain uses TRBV5-1 and TRBJ2-2; D is unclear. The ends were cut back, 2 bases at V and 7 bases at J, with 9 bases in the middle. Germline CDR1 is SGHRS and CDR2 is YFSETQ. The CDR3 length is 13 residues. Here the CDR3 reads CASSLTGFGELFF. The CDR3 bases are TGCGCCAGCAGCTTAACCGGGTTCGGGGAGCTGTTTTTT.

The J gene is TRBJ2-1, the V gene TRBV27, with 8 bases that match TRBD2. Germline loops: CDR1 MNHEY, CDR2 SMNVEV (reference sequence). This CDR3 contains 16 residues. J lost 7 bases, V lost 5 bases, and 13 bases had no gene match. CDR3 region: CASSANLAGGRNEQFF. CDR3 in DNA: TGTGCCAGCAGTGCGAACCTAGCGGGCGGGAGGAATGAGCAGTTCTTC.

This clonotype has at least ten counts. Germline is not matched at one junction end, which may reflect a read error. This chain links TRBV5-5 with TRBJ2-7, with TRBD1 matching over 10 bases. CDR1 is SGHKS and CDR2 is YYEKEE in the germline V gene (reference sequence). CDR3 length equals 14 residues. CDR3 protein: CASSLGQGAYKQYF. In DNA form, the CDR3 reads TGTGCCAGCAGCTTGGGACAGGGGGCCTACAAGCAGTACTTC.

In its sample, this clonotype was seen many times. This chain connects TRBV6-2 or TRBV6-3 to TRBJ1-2, with a weak D call TRBD1 (6 bases). This CDR3 spans 13 amino acids. Germline-derived CDR1 and CDR2 are MNHEY and SVGEGT. Deletions cut 5 bases from V and 7 bases from J, with 14 bases between. The CDR3 here is CASSKGGGRGYTF. CDR3 DNA sequence: TGTGCCAGCAGTAAAGGGGGTGGACGTGGCTACACCTTC.

This clonotype was picked up one time. The DNA for the CDR3 is TGTGCCAGCAGTTTCCCCATGACTAGCGTAGGTTCACCCCTCCACTTT. Translated: CASSFPMTSVGSPLHF. The J gene is TRBJ1-6, the V gene TRBV27; no clear D. The CDR3 contains 16 residues. V lost 3 bases to trimming and J lost 9 bases, with 18 bases between them. Germline V lookup: CDR1 MNHEY, CDR2 SMNVEV (reference sequence).

V and J are TRBV6-5 and TRBJ2-2; D call uncertain. Germline loops: CDR1 MNHEY, CDR2 SVGAGI. Trimming removed 5 bases from V and 9 bases from J, with 4 bases in between. The CDR3 is made up of 10 amino acids. DNA of the CDR3: TGTGCCAGCAGTCTCCGGGAGCTGTTTTTT. Its translation is CASSLRELFF.

This clonotype has ten or more counts. The rearrangement links TRBV2 to TRBJ2-1, with 15 positions matching TRBD2. The V gene's germline CDR1 is SNHLY and CDR2 FYNNEI. This CDR3 spans 20 amino acids. The J segment lost 0 bases and the V segment lost 1 base, leaving 7 bases of the junction unmatched. The CDR3 sequence: CASSEEGLAGGRYSYNEQFF. The CDR3 DNA sequence: TGTGCCAGCAGTGAAGAGGGACTAGCGGGGGGCAGATACTCCTACAATGAGCAGTTCTTC. Complete variable domain (other parts from reference TRBV2 and TRBJ2-1): EPEVTQTPSHQVTQMGQEVILRCVPISNHLYFYWYRQILGQKVEFLVSFYNNEISEKSEIFDDQFSVERPDGSNFTLKIRSTKLEDSAMYFCASSEEGLAGGRYSYNEQFFGPGTRLTVL.

This clonotype was recorded at least ten times. A read error may be the cause here, since a much bigger clone is one base away. The chain joins TRBV7-2 to TRBJ2-5; D is undetermined. The CDR3 totals 15 residues. CDR1 is SGHTA, CDR2 FQGNSA, per germline. CDR3 nucleotide sequence: TGTGCCAGCAGCCCCCGTCCCGGTCGGTCAGAGACCCAGCACTTC. Its translation is CASSPRPGRSETQHF.

With regard to this clonotype: Since a much larger clone is just one base distant, this may be a read error. The V and J genes are TRBV30 and TRBJ2-7; 8 nucleotides agree with TRBD1. CDR3 length: 13 amino acids. Germline lookup yields CDR1 GTSNPN and CDR2 SVGIG (reference sequence). V lost 5 bases and J lost 6; bases outside the gene matches: 9. The DNA of the CDR3 is TGTGCCTGGGGCAGGGGGCTTAGCATCGAGCAGTACTTC. This encodes CAWGRGLSIEQYF.

This clonotype was observed many times. The chain carries TRBV20-1 and TRBJ2-3; D is ambiguous. The CDR3 runs to 12 residues. Trimming took 1 base from V and 2 from J, leaving 4 bases between them. Germline loops: CDR1 DFQATT, CDR2 SNEGSKA (reference sequence). This CDR3 is CSARGLTDTQYF. The CDR3 DNA follows: TGCAGTGCTAGAGGTCTCACAGATACGCAGTATTTT.